This T cell receptor (beta chain) originates from a study of blood T cell repertoires in COVID-19. In the study overall: The study drew acute and convalescent COVID-19 samples from the United States, Italy and Spain.

Per germline, CDR1 LGHNA and CDR2 YSLEER. Unmatched junction bases numbered 4, after V lost 4 bases and J lost 6 bases. This CDR3 has 16 amino acids. Everyone who took part was roughly 18 to 95 years old, and they came from 20 to 25 US areas. TCRdb keeps only in-frame clones here, not all; method: immunoSEQ multiplex PCR. The table lists about 160,000 clones, around nine tenths of them singletons, with less than 8.5% in the top ten. The chain combines TRBV4-3 with TRBJ2-2; 14 positions match TRBD2. The clonotype was recovered from a woman aged 45-65 years who had recovered from COVID-19. Sequenced: PBMCs or T cells enriched from blood (not recorded which). The CDR3 sequence is CASSLGLAGVSGELFF. The CDR3 DNA is TGCGCCAGCAGCCTGGGACTAGCGGGGGTCTCCGGGGAGCTGTTTTTT.